This T cell receptor (beta chain) was sequenced in a study of blood T cells in healthy people across ages. Study findings and constraints: Higher diversity and more naive CD4+ cells were features of long-lived donors, compared to aged donors.

A J-beta primer mix and a sample-barcoded 5' primer were used in a second PCR of roughly 7 to 12 cycles. TCRdb used MiXCR to reprocess the 5' RACE reads, holding one entry per CDR3 protein. The sample has around 690,000 distinct CDR3 sequences, around three fifths seen once; the top ten hold over 35%. Each donor had 7.5 to 10 milliliters of peripheral blood drawn. This CDR3 spans 14 amino acids. Germline CDR1 reads MNHEY; CDR2 reads SVGEGT. The V segment lost 7 bases and the J segment 13 bases; nucleotides outside the gene matches: 15. Turning to this clonotype: Its specificity is unknown.

The chain carries TRBV6-2 or TRBV6-3 and TRBJ2-1; TRBD2 matches 8 bases. Sequences were obtained from blood. The sequence was obtained from a man in his sixties in good health. The CDR3 coding sequence is TGTGCCAGCATTCCACGGGGGGGGCCAGAGCCCCAGTTCTTC. Its translation is CASIPRGGPEPQFF.